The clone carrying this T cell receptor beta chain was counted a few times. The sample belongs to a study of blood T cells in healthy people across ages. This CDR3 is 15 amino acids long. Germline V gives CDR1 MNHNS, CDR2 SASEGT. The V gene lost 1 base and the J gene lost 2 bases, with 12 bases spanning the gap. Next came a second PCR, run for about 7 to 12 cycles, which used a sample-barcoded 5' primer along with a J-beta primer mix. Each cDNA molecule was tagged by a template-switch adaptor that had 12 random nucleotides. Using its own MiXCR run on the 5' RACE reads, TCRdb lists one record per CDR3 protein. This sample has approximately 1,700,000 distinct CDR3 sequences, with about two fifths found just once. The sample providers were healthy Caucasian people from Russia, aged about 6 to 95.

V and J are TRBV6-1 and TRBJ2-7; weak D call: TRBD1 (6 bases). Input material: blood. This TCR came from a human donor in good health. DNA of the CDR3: TGTGCCAGCAGTGAAGGTTCCGGGACAACCTACGAGCAGTACTTC. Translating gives CASSEGSGTTYEQYF.